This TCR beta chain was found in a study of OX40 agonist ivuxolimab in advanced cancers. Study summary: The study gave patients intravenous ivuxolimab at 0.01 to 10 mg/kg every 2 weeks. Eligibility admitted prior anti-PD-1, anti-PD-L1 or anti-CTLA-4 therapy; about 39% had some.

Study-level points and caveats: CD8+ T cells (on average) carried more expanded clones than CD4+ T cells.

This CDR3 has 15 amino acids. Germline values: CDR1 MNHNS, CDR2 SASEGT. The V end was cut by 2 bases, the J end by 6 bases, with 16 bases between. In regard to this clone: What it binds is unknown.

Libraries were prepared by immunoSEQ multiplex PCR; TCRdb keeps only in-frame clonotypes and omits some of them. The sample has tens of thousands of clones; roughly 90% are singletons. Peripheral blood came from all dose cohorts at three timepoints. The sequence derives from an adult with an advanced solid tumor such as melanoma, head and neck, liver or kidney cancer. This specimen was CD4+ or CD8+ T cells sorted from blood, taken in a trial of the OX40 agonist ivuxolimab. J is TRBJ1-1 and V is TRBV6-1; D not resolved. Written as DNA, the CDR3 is TGTGCCAGCAGTGAATCTATCGGGTATTATGCTGAAGCTTTCTTT. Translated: CASSESIGYYAEAFF.